This entry features one T cell receptor beta chain sequence. A few counts support this clone. Its antigen is currently not known. The record has no base qualities; no much larger clone is one base away. This entry is derived from a study of CD8+ T cells in alopecia areata (dated by TCRdb to 2017 to 2018). Background on the whole study: High-throughput TCRbeta sequencing was used to examine T cell clonal expansion in alopecia areata in both the C3H/HeJ mouse model and human patients. immunoSEQ multiplex PCR using 35 Vbeta forward primers and 13 Jbeta reverse primers was used to amplify TCRbeta CDR3 regions. Scalp clonality was compared across normal scalp (n=4), patchy alopecia areata scalp (n=8), and alopecia totalis/universalis scalp (n=8). On the human side, TCRbeta sequencing was run on scalp tissue and on sorted CD4+ and CD8+ peripheral blood T cells from healthy controls and from alopecia areata patients with either patchy or totalis/universalis disease. RNA was extracted with the PAXgene miRNA kit for fixed scalp, the miRNeasy kit for PBMCs, and the RNeasy kit for mouse skin. Beyond this particular receptor, the publication reports: Lesional scalp, especially in alopecia totalis/universalis, showed higher clonality and more expanded CD8+ clones than normal scalp, suggesting antigenic drive. Unlike mouse skin, where gammadelta T cells dominate, normal human skin contains resident alphabeta T cells that get sequenced too, which complicates analysis of the scalp TCR repertoire. Shared TCR sequences between patients were less evident than in mice, which may be partly attributable to HLA diversity in the patient population.

Reading from cysteine to phenylalanine, the CDR3 counts 15 amino acids. CDR3 DNA is the only sequence kept; it has 45 bases, read in frame from the first base. From V the trimming removes 11 bases and from J it removes 1 base, while the gene matches leave 12 bases of the junction unaccounted for. As encoded in the germline V gene, CDR1 is SGHAT while CDR2 is FQNNGV. Library construction relied on the immunoSEQ multiplex PCR assay. RNA was extracted from all samples and reverse transcribed into cDNA, which served as template for TCR sequencing. First-strand cDNA was synthesized using SuperScript III with a 2:1 mix of oligo-dT and random hexamers. Amplification bias was assessed with a synthetic immune receptor repertoire, and residual bias was removed computationally. The original pipeline was this. After raw reads were preprocessed to remove errors, the CDR3 was defined following IMGT conventions as running from the conserved cysteine to phenylalanine. To get clonality, Shannon entropy was normalized by log2 of the number of productive unique TCRs and the result was subtracted from 1. Scalp TCRbeta sequences were cross-referenced with sorted blood CD4 and CD8 repertoires so that the CD4 or CD8 identity of scalp clones could be inferred. This is the immuneACCESS table as TCRdb keeps it, with only in-frame sequences that have V and J called. A part of the clones is gone; compared with another copy, unresolved V genes explain less than half, and the rest is unexplained. That table furnishes V, J and clone size, whereas the DNA furnished D and trimming. In this sample the table shows some 200,000 clones, around 50% of which occur a single time. Approximately 4.9% of the sample is taken by the ten largest.

PBMCs were isolated by density centrifugation and stained for CD3, CD4 and CD8, after which CD4+ and CD8+ T cells were sorted on a FACSAria. Scalp biopsies and blood samples were obtained from unaffected controls. The source is a human donor in good health. The sample comprised CD8+ T cells sorted from blood. Here the chain combines TRBV11-2 and TRBJ2-7; the central 9 bases match TRBD1. The CDR3 protein is CASMDRGRGSYEQYF. The sequence in DNA is TGTGCCTCCATGGACAGGGGACGAGGGTCCTACGAGCAGTACTTC.